This record covers a single T cell receptor (beta chain). These data come from a study of blood T cell repertoires in COVID-19. Across the study: The United States, Italy and Spain provided the acute and convalescent COVID-19 samples.

V was cut by 4 bases and J by 6 bases, with 16 bases left in between. The CDR3 contains 15 residues. Germline V lookup: CDR1 PRHDT, CDR2 FYEKMQ (reference sequence). Some clones are missing from TCRdb's copy, which holds only in-frame ones; the method was immunoSEQ multiplex PCR. The table records 290,000 or so clones, about 82% of them present only once. The V gene is TRBV13, the J gene TRBJ2-1; D remains unclear. Specimen: peripheral blood. The sequence was obtained from a man over 45 with active or convalescent COVID-19. The CDR3 is CASSSRDIGGNEQFF. In DNA, the CDR3 is TGTGCCAGCAGCTCACGAGATATTGGCGGCAATGAGCAGTTCTTC.